This entry lists 8 T cell receptor beta chains sequenced from one sample in a study of blood T cell repertoires in COVID-19. TCRdb keeps only in-frame clones here, not all; method: immunoSEQ multiplex PCR. The sample has roughly 120,000 clones, under 80% seen once; the top ten hold 2.3%. The specimen sequenced was peripheral blood. The receptor set was obtained from a man between 65 and 85 years old with acute or convalescent COVID-19.

This sequence joins TRBV30 and TRBJ2-4; a possible D gene is TRBD2 (6 bases). The germline V gene encodes CDR1 GTSNPN and CDR2 SVGIG (reference sequence). The CDR3 consists of 16 residues. The V end was cut by 2 bases, the J end by 6 bases, with 20 bases between. This CDR3 is CAWSRGFELRLNIQYF. The CDR3 nucleotides read TGTGCCTGGAGTCGGGGGTTCGAACTGAGGTTAAACATTCAGTACTTC.

Turning to this clone: The junction does not match germline at one end; this may be a read error. This chain links TRBV7-7 with TRBJ1-2, with TRBD1 matching over 7 bases. CDR3 length: 17 amino acids. Germline V lookup: CDR1 SSHAT, CDR2 FNYEAQ (reference sequence). In DNA, the CDR3 is TGTGCTAGCAGCTCCACAGAGGGACAGCGCTCGAACTATGGCTACACCTTC. This codes for CASSSTEGQRSNYGYTF.

The V gene is TRBV6-7, the J gene TRBJ2-5, with D possibly being TRBD1 (7 bases). TRBV6-7 is labeled an ORF, and its function is uncertain. Between the trimmed V and J ends, which lost 6 bases and 5 bases, there was a span of 16 bases. The CDR3 runs to 14 residues. The CDR3 nucleotides read TGTGCCAGCAGCCTACCAGGGGGGCCCGAGACCCAGTACTTC. This encodes CASSLPGGPETQYF.

The rearrangement joins TRBV5-1 to TRBJ2-7; TRBD2 aligns across 10 bases. V gave up 0 bases and J gave up 2 bases; unmatched junction bases: 2. The CDR3 consists of 15 residues. Germline V gives CDR1 SGHRS, CDR2 YFSETQ. The CDR3 DNA reads TGCGCCAGCAGCTTGGAAAGCGGGGGGGCCTACGAGCAGTACTTC. This translates into CASSLESGGAYEQYF.

The rearrangement uses TRBV6-2 or TRBV6-3 and TRBJ1-5, with D possibly matching TRBD1 (5 bases). Trimming took off 6 bases at V and 0 bases at J, with 12 bases between the two ends. CDR1 is MNHEY and CDR2 is SVGEGT in the germline V gene. The CDR3 is 15 amino acids. The CDR3 sequence: CASSLGHLSNQPQHF. CDR3 DNA sequence: TGTGCCAGCAGCCTCGGACACCTTAGCAATCAGCCCCAGCATTTT.

In nucleotides, the CDR3 is TGCGCCAGCAGTGAGGGCCCGGGGACTGAAGCTTTCTTT. The encoded protein is CASSEGPGTEAFF. The chain couples TRBV10-1 to TRBJ1-1; D not resolved. The CDR3 spans 13 residues. V was clipped by 2 bases and J by 5 bases, with 9 bases between them. Germline-derived CDR1 and CDR2 are WNHNN and SYGVQD (reference sequence).

This clone showed up just once. The chain couples TRBV7-2 to TRBJ1-5; D is perhaps TRBD1 (6 bases). The CDR3 is made up of 14 amino acids. Germline V gene sequence: CDR1 SGHTA, CDR2 FQGNSA. V was trimmed by 5 bases and J by 5 bases, leaving 13 bases between them. The CDR3 region has the DNA TGTGCCAGCAGCCAGTGGGGGCAGGATCAGCCCCAGCATTTT. Its protein product is CASSQWGQDQPQHF.

This clone was recorded only once. The rearrangement uses TRBV2 and TRBJ1-5; perhaps TRBD1 as D (5 bases). V lost 4 bases, J lost 6 bases, and 10 bases lay in between. The germline V gene has CDR1 SNHLY and CDR2 FYNNEI. CDR3 length: 13 residues. The CDR3 loop is CASSVGGGQPQHF. CDR3 in DNA: TGTGCCAGCAGTGTGGGGGGGGGTCAGCCCCAGCATTTT.